This T cell receptor beta chain was retrieved from a study of shared clonotypes between healthy human individuals. General study results and limits: Of the naive CD4 clonotypes, around 4.8% were shared across four donors.

In regard to this clone: What it binds is unknown.

Repertoires were generated with immunoSEQ multiplex PCR, while TCRdb's copy carries only in-frame clones and drops some. In the table there are some 900,000 clones, around 80% of which are singletons. Trimming took off 8 bases at V and 4 bases at J, with 8 bases between the two ends. Germline V lookup: CDR1 GTSNPN, CDR2 SVGIG (reference sequence). The CDR3 consists of 10 residues. What was sequenced was memory CD4+ T cells sorted from blood. Subset noted: CD45RA-negative fraction. This sequence was found in a man aged 18 to 35 in good health. V usage is TRBV30 and J usage is TRBJ1-1; D remains unclear. The DNA for the CDR3 is TGTGCCCTAGAGGGCACTGAAGCTTTCTTT. Protein product: CALEGTEAFF. The full variable domain, with the rest looked up from reference TRBV30 and TRBJ1-1, is SQTIHQWPATLVQPVGSPLSLECTVEGTSNPNLYWYRQAAGRGLQLLFYSVGIGQISSEVPQNLSASRPQDRQFILSSKKLLLSDSGFYLCALEGTEAFFGQGTRLTVV.